The 29 T cell receptor beta chains presented below share a single source sample, sequenced in a study of blood T cell repertoires in COVID-19. Repertoires were generated with immunoSEQ multiplex PCR, while TCRdb's copy carries only in-frame clones and drops some. This sample has about 270,000 clones, with 75% to 90% found just once. The sequencing input was peripheral blood. Source of these receptors: a human donor in a cohort sampled during active COVID-19.

The V and J genes are TRBV28 and TRBJ2-7, with D perhaps TRBD2 (5 bases). Germline-derived CDR1 and CDR2 are MDHEN and SYDVKM. Trimming took off 6 bases at V and 5 bases at J, with 8 bases between the two ends. The CDR3 has 11 amino acids. CDR3 coding DNA: TGTGCCAGCAGGGACTGGGACGAGCAGTACTTC. Encoded protein: CASRDWDEQYF. Drawing the rest from reference TRBV28 and TRBJ2-7, the complete variable domain is DVKVTQSSRYLVKRTGEKVFLECVQDMDHENMFWYRQDPGLGLRLIYFSYDVKMKEKGDIPEGYSVSREKKERFSLILESASTNQTSMYLCASRDWDEQYFGPGTRLTVT.

This clone has just a few counts. The same CDR3 is also encoded by other DNA sequences in this sample. The chain employs TRBV18 and TRBJ2-2; D gene unclear. The CDR3 length is 12 residues. V was shortened by 6 bases and J by 5 bases, with 7 bases between the two germline ends. In germline, CDR1 is KGHSH, CDR2 LQKENI. In DNA form, the CDR3 reads TGTGCCAGCTCGCGTCAAACCGGGGAGCTGTTTTTT. This gives the protein CASSRQTGELFF. Full variable domain (remainder filled in from reference TRBV18 and TRBJ2-2): NAGVMQNPRHLVRRRGQEARLRCSPMKGHSHVYWYRQLPEEGLKFMVYLQKENIIDESGMPKERFSAEFPKEGPSILRIQQVVRGDSAAYFCASSRQTGELFFGEGSRLTVL.

There are many counts of this clone. V usage is TRBV27 and J usage is TRBJ2-3; possible D gene TRBD2, 6 bases. V was pared by 4 bases and J by 5 bases, with 16 bases between. This CDR3 is 15 amino acids long. Per the germline V gene, CDR1 is MNHEY and CDR2 is SMNVEV (reference sequence). CDR3 sequence: CASSWVMGGGDTQYF. The CDR3 DNA sequence: TGTGCCAGCAGTTGGGTTATGGGAGGCGGAGATACGCAGTATTTT.

J is TRBJ2-1 and V is TRBV7-9; D gene unclear. Germline CDR1 reads SEHNR; CDR2 reads FQNEAQ (reference sequence). The CDR3 sequence is 12 residues long. V lost 3 bases, J lost 9 bases, and 9 bases lay in between. The CDR3 sequence is CASSFLESEQFF. As DNA, the CDR3 is TGTGCCAGCAGCTTTTTAGAGTCTGAGCAGTTCTTC.

The chain joins TRBV9 to TRBJ2-7; 7 nucleotides agree with TRBD1. After removal of 0 bases from V and 4 bases from J, the junction contained 7 bases not matched to a gene. CDR1 is SGDLS, CDR2 YYNGEE, per germline. This CDR3 has 15 residues. This chain's CDR3 is CASSVGGQGVYEQYF. The CDR3 region has the DNA TGTGCCAGCAGCGTAGGGGGCCAGGGGGTGTACGAGCAGTACTTC.

The V gene is TRBV3-1 (or the pseudogene TRBV3-2), the J gene TRBJ2-7, with 13 bases matching TRBD2. The CDR3 totals 15 residues. The V segment lost 6 bases and the J segment 2 bases; nucleotides outside the gene matches: 4. The germline CDR1 and CDR2 sequences are LGHDT and YNNKEL (reference sequence). The CDR3, as DNA: TGTGCCAGCAGTGCGGGACTAGCGGGGACCTACGAGCAGTACTTC. It is translated as CASSAGLAGTYEQYF.

In its sample, this clone was seen once. CDR3 protein: CASGVTSGGRGEQYF. Here the CDR3 DNA reads TGTGCCAGCGGAGTGACTAGCGGGGGGCGGGGAGAGCAGTACTTC. This chain joins TRBV7-2 and TRBJ2-7, with 13 bases fitting TRBD2. Germline CDR1 reads SGHTA; CDR2 reads FQGNSA. The CDR3 sequence is 15 residues long. The ends lost 8 bases at V and 7 bases at J; junction bases unmatched: 11.

This chain connects TRBV5-1 to TRBJ2-1; TRBD1 agrees at 10 bases. The germline V gene has CDR1 SGHRS and CDR2 YFSETQ. This CDR3 is 15 amino acids long. V lost 6 bases, J lost 2 bases, and 5 bases stayed unmatched. CDR3 residues: CASIPGQGTYNEQFF. For the CDR3, the DNA is TGCGCCAGCATACCGGGACAGGGGACCTACAATGAGCAGTTCTTC.

V and J are TRBV7-9 and TRBJ2-3; 8 positions match TRBD1. From germline, CDR1 is SEHNR and CDR2 FQNEAQ (reference sequence). The CDR3 is made up of 14 amino acids. V lost 1 base, J lost 9 bases, and 6 bases stayed unmatched. DNA of the CDR3: TGTGCCAGCAGCTTAGAGGACAGGGCTAGAACGCAGTATTTT. Translation: CASSLEDRARTQYF.

J is TRBJ2-7 and V is TRBV28; D might be TRBD2 (7 bases). V was clipped by 7 bases and J by 2 bases, with 15 bases between them. From germline, CDR1 is MDHEN and CDR2 SYDVKM. The CDR3 covers 14 residues. DNA for the CDR3: TGTGCCAGCATATTTGGGGGGGCCCCCTACGAGCAGTACTTC. It encodes CASIFGGAPYEQYF.

V is TRBV5-1 and J is TRBJ1-2; D gene ambiguous. V was pared by 1 base and J by 7 bases, with 11 bases between. There are 13 residues in the CDR3. Per germline, CDR1 SGHRS and CDR2 YFSETQ. The CDR3 coding sequence is TGCGCCAGCAGCTTGTCCATAGGAGGTGGCTACACCTTC. It yields the protein CASSLSIGGGYTF.

J is TRBJ1-3 and V is TRBV7-9, with 9 bases that match TRBD1. Germline-derived CDR1 and CDR2 are SEHNR and FQNEAQ (reference sequence). The trim removed 3 bases at V and 4 bases at J, leaving 7 bases unmatched. This CDR3 has 16 amino acids. For the CDR3, the DNA is TGTGCCAGCAGCTTCGGGACAGGGAAAATCGGAAACACCATATATTTT. Protein product: CASSFGTGKIGNTIYF.

The sample holds a few counts of this clone. V and J are TRBV24-1 and TRBJ2-7; TRBD2 might be the D (6 bases). This CDR3 spans 16 amino acids. The V end was cut by 4 bases, the J end by 3 bases, with 18 bases between. The V gene's germline CDR1 is KGHDR and CDR2 SFDVKD. In nucleotides, the CDR3 is TGTGCCACCAGTGAACCTTCCTCGGGGGTCTTCTACGAGCAGTACTTC. It encodes CATSEPSSGVFYEQYF.

The DNA of the CDR3 is TGCAGTCTCTCGCCGGGGGCGGGAGGCGGTGAGCAGTTCTTC. Translation: CSLSPGAGGGEQFF. V is TRBV29-1 and J is TRBJ2-1; 8 positions agree with TRBD2. The CDR3 is made up of 14 amino acids. The V gene's germline CDR1 is SQVTM and CDR2 ANQGSEA.

The chain couples TRBV27 to TRBJ1-5; D remains ambiguous. The length of the CDR3 is 12 residues. With 6 bases removed from V and 4 bases from J, the gap between germline ends came to 7 bases. The germline V gene encodes CDR1 MNHEY and CDR2 SMNVEV (reference sequence). The CDR3: CASRSLNQPQHF. The CDR3 DNA reads TGTGCCAGCAGATCGTTAAATCAGCCCCAGCATTTT.

V is TRBV7-8 and J is TRBJ2-1; 10 bases align to TRBD2. CDR3 length equals 16 residues. Trimming removed 4 bases from V and 4 bases from J; junction bases left unmatched: 7. Germline V CDR1 and CDR2: SGHVS, FQNEAQ. The CDR3 sequence is CASSYLGAGGYNEQFF. Here the CDR3 DNA reads TGTGCCAGCAGCTACCTCGGAGCGGGGGGGTACAATGAGCAGTTCTTC.

This chain joins TRBV29-1 and TRBJ1-1; a weak D match, TRBD1 (5 bases). Trimming left V 1 base short and J 3 bases short, with 15 bases between. The CDR3 is 15 residues long. CDR1 is SQVTM, CDR2 ANQGSEA, per germline. CDR3 amino acids: CSVEGQARQHTEAFF. The CDR3 nucleotides are TGCAGCGTTGAAGGTCAGGCCAGACAGCACACTGAAGCTTTCTTT.

This chain connects TRBV28 to TRBJ1-6; 9 bases agree with TRBD1. The CDR3 covers 14 residues. V lost 8 bases, J lost 7 bases, and 6 bases stayed unmatched. Germline values: CDR1 MDHEN, CDR2 SYDVKM. CDR3 DNA: TGTGCCAGCTGCGCCGGGACAGGGAATTCACCCCTCCACTTT. Protein sequence: CASCAGTGNSPLHF. Variable domain in full (rest from reference TRBV28 and TRBJ1-6): DVKVTQSSRYLVKRTGEKVFLECVQDMDHENMFWYRQDPGLGLRLIYFSYDVKMKEKGDIPEGYSVSREKKERFSLILESASTNQTSMYLCASCAGTGNSPLHFGNGTRLTVT.

In its sample, this clone was seen a few times. The chain joins TRBV5-6 to TRBJ1-5, with a tentative D call TRBD1 (5 bases). The germline V gene has CDR1 SGHDT and CDR2 YYEEEE. V was shortened by 0 bases and J by 6 bases, with 10 bases between the two germline ends. This CDR3 has 14 residues. This chain's CDR3 is CASSLGGGSQPQHF. As DNA, the CDR3 is TGTGCCAGCAGCTTGGGCGGGGGGAGTCAGCCCCAGCATTTT.

The chain uses TRBV10-3 and TRBJ1-1, with 9 bases fitting TRBD1. The V segment lost 3 bases and the J segment 7 bases; nucleotides outside the gene matches: 3. The CDR3 extends over 13 amino acids. In germline, CDR1 is ENHRY, CDR2 SYGVKD. The DNA of the CDR3 is TGTGCCATCAGTGATGACAGGGGGAATGAAGCTTTCTTT. It is translated as CAISDDRGNEAFF.

There are a few counts of this clone. The chain recombines TRBV4-1 with TRBJ2-4; 12 positions match TRBD1. V dropped 1 base and J dropped 1; count of bases not matched to a gene: 11. The germline V gene has CDR1 MGHRA and CDR2 YSYEKL. CDR3 length equals 20 residues. CDR3 loop: CASSQVLGTGGAEAKNIQYF. The CDR3 DNA follows: TGCGCCAGCAGCCAAGTTCTCGGGACAGGGGGCGCCGAGGCCAAAAACATTCAGTACTTC.

This clone was seen a few times. The gene calls are TRBV5-1 and TRBJ1-6; D might be TRBD1 (5 bases). V was cut by 4 bases and J by 7 bases, with 15 bases left in between. Germline V CDR1 and CDR2: SGHRS, YFSETQ. CDR3 length: 15 residues. The CDR3 sequence is CASSLSGQVNSPLHF. CDR3 in DNA: TGCGCCAGCAGCCTCTCAGGGCAGGTGAATTCACCCCTCCACTTT.

The V gene is TRBV4-3, the J gene TRBJ1-2; no reliable D call. V was shortened by 0 bases and J by 4 bases, with 12 bases between the two germline ends. Germline values: CDR1 LGHNA, CDR2 YSLEER. The CDR3 has 15 residues. This chain's CDR3 is CASSQDVGQAYGYTF. The DNA of the CDR3 is TGCGCCAGCAGCCAAGATGTGGGCCAAGCCTATGGCTACACCTTC.

The CDR3, as DNA: TGTGCCAGCAGCCGGGACAGTTACTACGAGCAGTACTTC. It encodes CASSRDSYYEQYF. The chain combines TRBV6-6 with TRBJ2-7, with 7 positions matching TRBD1. The ends lost 6 bases at V and 3 bases at J; junction bases unmatched: 5. The V gene's germline CDR1 is MNHNY and CDR2 SVGAGI (reference sequence). The CDR3 has 13 residues.

The chain uses TRBV28 and TRBJ1-5, with 8 bases identical to TRBD1. Germline loops: CDR1 MDHEN, CDR2 SYDVKM. V gave up 6 bases and J gave up 6 bases; unmatched junction bases: 10. This CDR3 is built from 15 residues. CDR3 loop: CASRNRDRYSQPQHF. In DNA form, the CDR3 reads TGTGCCAGCAGGAACCGGGACAGGTATTCTCAGCCCCAGCATTTT.

The chain combines TRBV5-1 with TRBJ2-2; a weak D match, TRBD1 (5 bases). Deletions cut 4 bases from V and 4 bases from J, with 11 bases between. Germline V gene sequence: CDR1 SGHRS, CDR2 YFSETQ. The CDR3 extends over 14 amino acids. The CDR3 sequence is CASSTQGVTGELFF. CDR3 DNA sequence: TGCGCCAGCAGCACGCAGGGTGTCACCGGGGAGCTGTTTTTT.

V usage is TRBV6-5 and J usage is TRBJ2-1, with 7 bases lining up with TRBD2. The CDR3 covers 14 residues. CDR1 and CDR2 (germline): MNHEY, SVGAGI. Trimming removed 8 bases from V and 7 bases from J; junction bases left unmatched: 11. This CDR3 reads CASLKAGTKNEQFF. The CDR3 DNA is TGTGCCAGCTTGAAAGCGGGGACTAAGAATGAGCAGTTCTTC.

The count of this clone is one. The chain links TRBV10-3 to TRBJ2-2; D is unresolved. The CDR3 has 12 residues. Germline CDR1 reads ENHRY; CDR2 reads SYGVKD. V lost 3 bases, J lost 6 bases, and 5 bases lay in between. This CDR3 is CAISETSGELFF. DNA for the CDR3: TGTGCCATCAGTGAAACATCCGGGGAGCTGTTTTTT.

This clone came up once. The chain recombines TRBV7-9 with TRBJ2-3, with a tentative D call TRBD2 (5 bases). Germline V gene lookup returns CDR1 SEHNR and CDR2 FQNEAQ (reference sequence). This CDR3 contains 16 residues. V lost 0 bases and J lost 3, with 13 bases in between. CDR3: CASSLALEGRTDTQYF. CDR3 sequence (DNA): TGTGCCAGCAGCTTAGCGCTAGAGGGCAGGACAGATACGCAGTATTTT.